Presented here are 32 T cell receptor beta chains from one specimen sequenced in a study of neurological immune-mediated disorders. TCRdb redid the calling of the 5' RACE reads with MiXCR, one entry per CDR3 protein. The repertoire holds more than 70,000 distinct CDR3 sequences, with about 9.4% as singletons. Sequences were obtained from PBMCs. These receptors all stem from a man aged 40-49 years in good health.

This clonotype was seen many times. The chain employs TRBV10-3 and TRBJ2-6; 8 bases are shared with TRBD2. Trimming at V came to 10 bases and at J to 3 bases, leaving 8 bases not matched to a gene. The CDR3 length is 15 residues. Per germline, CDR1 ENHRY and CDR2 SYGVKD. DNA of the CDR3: TGTGCCACCGGGGGGGGAGCGAGTGGGGCCAACGTCCTGACTTTC. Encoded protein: CATGGGASGANVLTF.

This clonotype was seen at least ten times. Here the CDR3 reads CASSLAGEQPQHF. The CDR3 DNA follows: TGTGCCAGCAGCTTGGCGGGGGAACAGCCCCAGCATTTT. The gene calls are TRBV5-6 and TRBJ1-5; D may be TRBD1 (5 bases). Germline values: CDR1 SGHDT, CDR2 YYEEEE. The CDR3 has 13 amino acids. V was pared by 0 bases and J by 7 bases, with 8 bases between.

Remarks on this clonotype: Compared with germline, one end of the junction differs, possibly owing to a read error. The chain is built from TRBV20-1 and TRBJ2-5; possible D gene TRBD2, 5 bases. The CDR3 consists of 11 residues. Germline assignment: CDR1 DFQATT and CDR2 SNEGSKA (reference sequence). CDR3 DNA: TGCAGTGCCGCGACTAAAGAGAACCAGTACTTC. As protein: CSAATKENQYF.

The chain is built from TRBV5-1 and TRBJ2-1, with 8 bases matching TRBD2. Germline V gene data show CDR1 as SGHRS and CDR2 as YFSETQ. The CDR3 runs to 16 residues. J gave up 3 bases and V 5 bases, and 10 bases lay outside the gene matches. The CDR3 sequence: CASSQVLAGIYNEQFF. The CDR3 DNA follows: TGCGCCAGCAGTCAAGTGCTAGCGGGTATCTACAATGAGCAGTTCTTC.

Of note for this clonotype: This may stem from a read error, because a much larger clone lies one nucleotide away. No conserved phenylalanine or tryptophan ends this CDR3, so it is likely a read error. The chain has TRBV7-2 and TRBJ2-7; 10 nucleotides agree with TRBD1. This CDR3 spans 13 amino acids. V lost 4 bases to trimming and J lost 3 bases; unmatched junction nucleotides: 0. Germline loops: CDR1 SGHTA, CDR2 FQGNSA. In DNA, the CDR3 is TGTGCCAGCAGCTGGGACAGGGGCTACGAGCAGTACATC. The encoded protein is CASSWDRGYEQYI.

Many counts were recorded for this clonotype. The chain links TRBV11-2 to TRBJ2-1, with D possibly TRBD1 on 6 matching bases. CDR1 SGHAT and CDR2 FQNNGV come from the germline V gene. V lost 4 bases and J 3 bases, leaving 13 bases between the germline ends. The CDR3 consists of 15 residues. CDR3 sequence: CASSSTDRYYNEQFF. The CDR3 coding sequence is TGTGCCAGCAGCTCCACGGACAGATACTACAATGAGCAGTTCTTC.

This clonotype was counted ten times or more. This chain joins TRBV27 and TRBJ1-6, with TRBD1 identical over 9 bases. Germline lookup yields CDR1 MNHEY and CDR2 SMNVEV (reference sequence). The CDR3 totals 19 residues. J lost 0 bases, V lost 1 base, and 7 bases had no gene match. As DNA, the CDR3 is TGTGCCAGCAGTTTATTTGGGGACAGGGTCGACTCCTATAATTCACCCCTCCACTTT. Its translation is CASSLFGDRVDSYNSPLHF.

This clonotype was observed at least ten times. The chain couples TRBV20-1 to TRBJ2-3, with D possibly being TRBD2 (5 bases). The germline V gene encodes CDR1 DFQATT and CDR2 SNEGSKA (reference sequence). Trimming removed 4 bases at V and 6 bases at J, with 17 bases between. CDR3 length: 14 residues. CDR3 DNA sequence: TGCAGTGCTATCCGGGGTTTGTCCTCTGATACGCAGTATTTT. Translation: CSAIRGLSSDTQYF.

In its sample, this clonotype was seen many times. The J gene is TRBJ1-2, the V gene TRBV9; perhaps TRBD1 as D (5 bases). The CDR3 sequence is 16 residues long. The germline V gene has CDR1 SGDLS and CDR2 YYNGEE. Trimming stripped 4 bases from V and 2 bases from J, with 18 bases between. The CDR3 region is CASSLTPGRINYGYTF. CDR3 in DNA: TGTGCCAGCAGCTTGACGCCGGGACGTATAAACTATGGCTACACCTTC.

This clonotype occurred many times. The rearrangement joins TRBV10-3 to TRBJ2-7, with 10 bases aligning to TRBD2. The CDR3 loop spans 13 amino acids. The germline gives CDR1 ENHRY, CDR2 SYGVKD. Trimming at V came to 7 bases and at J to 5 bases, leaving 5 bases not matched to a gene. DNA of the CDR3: TGTGCCATCACCCTCGGACTAGCGGACGAGCAGTACTTC. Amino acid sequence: CAITLGLADEQYF.

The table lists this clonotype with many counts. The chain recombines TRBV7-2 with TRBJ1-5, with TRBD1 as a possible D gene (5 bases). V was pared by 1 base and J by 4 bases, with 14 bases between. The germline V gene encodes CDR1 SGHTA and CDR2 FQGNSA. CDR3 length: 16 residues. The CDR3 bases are TGTGCCAGCAGCTTAGTATTTGGGCAGGGAAATCAGCCCCAGCATTTT. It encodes CASSLVFGQGNQPQHF.

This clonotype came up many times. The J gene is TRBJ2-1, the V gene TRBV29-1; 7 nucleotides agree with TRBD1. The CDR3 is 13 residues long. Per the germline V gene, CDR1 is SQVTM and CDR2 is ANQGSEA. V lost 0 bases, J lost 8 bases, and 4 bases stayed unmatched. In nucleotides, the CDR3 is TGCAGCGTTGAAGAAAGAGGGGGCTATGAGCAGTTCTTC. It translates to CSVEERGGYEQFF.

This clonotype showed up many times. CDR3 protein: CSAPAQTAGNTIYF. The CDR3 coding sequence is TGCAGTGCTCCGGCCCAAACGGCTGGAAACACCATATATTTT. The rearrangement uses TRBV20-1 and TRBJ1-3; no clear D gene. This CDR3 has 14 amino acids. The V gene lost 5 bases and the J gene lost 2 bases, with 13 bases spanning the gap. Germline CDR1 is DFQATT and CDR2 is SNEGSKA (reference sequence).

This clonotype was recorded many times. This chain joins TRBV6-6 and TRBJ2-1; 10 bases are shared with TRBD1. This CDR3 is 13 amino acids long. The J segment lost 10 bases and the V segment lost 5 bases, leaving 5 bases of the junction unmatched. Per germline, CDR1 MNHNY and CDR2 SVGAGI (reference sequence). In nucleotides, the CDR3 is TGTGCCAGCAGTCCGGACAGGGGGATGGAGCAGTTCTTC. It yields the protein CASSPDRGMEQFF.

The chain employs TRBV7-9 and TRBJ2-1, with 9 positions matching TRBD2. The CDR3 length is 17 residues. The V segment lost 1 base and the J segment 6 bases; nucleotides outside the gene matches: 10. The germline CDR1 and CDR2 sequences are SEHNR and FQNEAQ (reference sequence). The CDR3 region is CASSLGSSGRSINEQFF. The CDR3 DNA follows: TGTGCCAGCAGCTTAGGGTCCAGCGGGAGGTCTATCAATGAGCAGTTCTTC.

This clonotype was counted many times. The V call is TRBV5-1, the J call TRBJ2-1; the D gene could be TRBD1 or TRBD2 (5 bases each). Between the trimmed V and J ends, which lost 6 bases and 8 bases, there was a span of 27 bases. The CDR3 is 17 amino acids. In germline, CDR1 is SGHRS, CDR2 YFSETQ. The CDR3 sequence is CASMWGRLNAGGHEQFF. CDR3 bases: TGCGCCAGCATGTGGGGGAGACTAAACGCTGGAGGCCATGAGCAGTTCTTC.

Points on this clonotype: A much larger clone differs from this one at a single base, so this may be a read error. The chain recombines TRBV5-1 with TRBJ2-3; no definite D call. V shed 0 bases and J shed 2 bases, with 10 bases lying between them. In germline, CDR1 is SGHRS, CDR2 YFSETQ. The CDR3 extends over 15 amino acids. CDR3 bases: TGCGCCAGCAGCTTGGGGGCATTCTTCACAGATACGCAGTATTTT. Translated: CASSLGAFFTDTQYF.

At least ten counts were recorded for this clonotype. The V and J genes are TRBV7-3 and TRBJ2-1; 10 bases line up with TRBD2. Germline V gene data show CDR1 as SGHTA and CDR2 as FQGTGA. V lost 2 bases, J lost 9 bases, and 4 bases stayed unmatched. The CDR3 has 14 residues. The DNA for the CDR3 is TGTGCCAGCAGCTTACCTAGCGGGAGCGGTGAGCAGTTCTTC. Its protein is CASSLPSGSGEQFF.

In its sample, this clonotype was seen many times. CDR3 nucleotide sequence: TGCGCCACCAGAGAGAGGGGGACAGGGACGGACACGCAGTATTTT. Translating it yields CATRERGTGTDTQYF. The chain has TRBV5-1 and TRBJ2-3, with TRBD1 matching over 9 bases. This CDR3 is 15 amino acids long. The ends lost 9 bases at V and 9 bases at J; junction bases unmatched: 17. Per the germline V gene, CDR1 is SGHRS and CDR2 is YFSETQ.

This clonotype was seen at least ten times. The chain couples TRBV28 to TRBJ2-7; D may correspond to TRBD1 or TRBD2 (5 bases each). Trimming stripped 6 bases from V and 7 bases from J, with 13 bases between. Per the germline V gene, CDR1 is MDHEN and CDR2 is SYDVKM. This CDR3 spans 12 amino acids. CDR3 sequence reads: CASSRGRREQYF. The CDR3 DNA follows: TGTGCCAGCAGCCGGGGCCGCCGGGAGCAGTACTTC.

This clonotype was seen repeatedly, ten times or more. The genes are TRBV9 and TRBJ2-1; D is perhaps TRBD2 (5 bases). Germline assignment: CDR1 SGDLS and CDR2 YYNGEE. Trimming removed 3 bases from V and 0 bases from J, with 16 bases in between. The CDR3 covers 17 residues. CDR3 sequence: CASSARGRTSSYNEQFF. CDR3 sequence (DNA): TGTGCCAGCAGCGCTAGAGGGCGGACGAGCTCCTACAATGAGCAGTTCTTC.

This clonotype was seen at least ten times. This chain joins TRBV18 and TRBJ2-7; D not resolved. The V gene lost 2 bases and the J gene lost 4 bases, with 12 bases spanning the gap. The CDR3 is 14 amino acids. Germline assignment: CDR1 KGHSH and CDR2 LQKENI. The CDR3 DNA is TGTGCCAGCTCACCATCAGCCAGCCAATACGAGCAGTACTTC. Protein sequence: CASSPSASQYEQYF.

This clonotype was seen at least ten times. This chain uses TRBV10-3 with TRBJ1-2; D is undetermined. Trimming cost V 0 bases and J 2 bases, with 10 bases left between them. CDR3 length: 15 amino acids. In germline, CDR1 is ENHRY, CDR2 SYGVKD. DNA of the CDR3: TGTGCCATCAGTGAGTCGATGGGTTCAAACTATGGCTACACCTTC. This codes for CAISESMGSNYGYTF.

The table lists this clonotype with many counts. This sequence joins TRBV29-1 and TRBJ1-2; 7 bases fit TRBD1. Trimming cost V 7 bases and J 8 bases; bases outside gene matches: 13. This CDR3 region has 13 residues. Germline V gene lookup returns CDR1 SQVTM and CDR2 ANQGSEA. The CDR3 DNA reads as TGCAGCGGCGTAAACAGGGGAGGTGGGGGCTACACCTTC. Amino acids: CSGVNRGGGGYTF.

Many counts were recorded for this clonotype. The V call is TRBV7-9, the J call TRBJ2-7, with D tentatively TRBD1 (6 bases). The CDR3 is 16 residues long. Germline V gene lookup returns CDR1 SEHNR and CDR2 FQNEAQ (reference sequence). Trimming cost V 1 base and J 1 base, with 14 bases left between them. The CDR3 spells CASSLVGSGASYEQYF. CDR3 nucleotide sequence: TGTGCCAGCAGCTTAGTGGGGTCAGGGGCGTCCTACGAGCAGTACTTC.

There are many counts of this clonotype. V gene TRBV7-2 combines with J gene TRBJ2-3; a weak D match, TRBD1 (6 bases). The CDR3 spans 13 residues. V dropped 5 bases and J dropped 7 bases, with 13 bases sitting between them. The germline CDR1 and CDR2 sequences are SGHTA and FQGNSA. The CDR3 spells CASSTDQGNTQYF. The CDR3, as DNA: TGTGCCAGCAGCACCGACCAGGGGAATACGCAGTATTTT. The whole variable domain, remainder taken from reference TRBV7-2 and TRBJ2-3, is GAGVSQSPSNKVTEKGKDVELRCDPISGHTALYWYRQSLGQGLEFLIYFQGNSAPDKSGLPSDRFSAERTGGSVSTLTIQRTQQEDSAVYLCASSTDQGNTQYFGPGTRLTVL.

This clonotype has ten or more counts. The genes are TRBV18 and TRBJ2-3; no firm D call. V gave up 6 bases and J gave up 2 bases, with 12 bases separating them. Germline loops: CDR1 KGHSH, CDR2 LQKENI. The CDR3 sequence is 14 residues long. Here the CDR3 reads CASSHPSHTDTQYF. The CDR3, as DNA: TGTGCCAGCTCCCACCCCAGCCACACAGATACGCAGTATTTT.

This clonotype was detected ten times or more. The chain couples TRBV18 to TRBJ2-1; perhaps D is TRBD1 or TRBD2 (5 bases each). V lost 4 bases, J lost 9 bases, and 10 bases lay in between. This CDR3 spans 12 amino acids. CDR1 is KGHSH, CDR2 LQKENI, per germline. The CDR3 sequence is CASSQGSGEQFF. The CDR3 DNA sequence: TGTGCCAGCTCACAGGGGAGTGGTGAGCAGTTCTTC. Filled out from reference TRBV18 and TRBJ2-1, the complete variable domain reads NAGVMQNPRHLVRRRGQEARLRCSPMKGHSHVYWYRQLPEEGLKFMVYLQKENIIDESGMPKERFSAEFPKEGPSILRIQQVVRGDSAAYFCASSQGSGEQFFGPGTRLTVL.

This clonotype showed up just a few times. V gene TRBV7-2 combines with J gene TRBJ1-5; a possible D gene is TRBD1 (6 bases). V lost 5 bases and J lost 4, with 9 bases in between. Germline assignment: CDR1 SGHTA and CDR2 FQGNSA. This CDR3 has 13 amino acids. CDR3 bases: TGTGCCAGCAGCCGGGACACTAATCAGCCCCAGCATTTT. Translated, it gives CASSRDTNQPQHF.

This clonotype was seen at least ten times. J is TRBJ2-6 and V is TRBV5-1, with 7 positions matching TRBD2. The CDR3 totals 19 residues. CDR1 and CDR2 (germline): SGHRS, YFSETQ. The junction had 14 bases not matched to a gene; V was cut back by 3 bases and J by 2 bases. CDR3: CASSSGLSAGVTGANVLTF. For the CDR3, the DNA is TGCGCCAGCAGCTCCGGACTAAGTGCGGGAGTAACTGGGGCCAACGTCCTGACTTTC.

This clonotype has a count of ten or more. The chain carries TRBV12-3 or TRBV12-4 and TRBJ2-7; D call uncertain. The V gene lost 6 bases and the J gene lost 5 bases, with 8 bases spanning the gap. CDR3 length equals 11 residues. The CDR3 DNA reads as TGTGCCAGCAGCCGATTGGACGAGCAGTACTTC. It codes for CASSRLDEQYF.

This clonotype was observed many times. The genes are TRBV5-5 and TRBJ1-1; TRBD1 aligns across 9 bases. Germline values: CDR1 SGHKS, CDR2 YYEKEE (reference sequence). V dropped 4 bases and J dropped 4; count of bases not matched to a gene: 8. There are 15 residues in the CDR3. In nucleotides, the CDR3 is TGTGCCAGCAGCCCCTGGACAGGGGCGACCACTGAAGCTTTCTTT. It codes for CASSPWTGATTEAFF.